These 28 T cell receptor beta chains were sequenced from one sample in a study of blood T cell repertoires in COVID-19 (dated by TCRdb to 2018 to 2021). Libraries were made using the immunoSEQ multiplex PCR assay. This is the immuneACCESS table as TCRdb keeps it, with only in-frame sequences that have V and J called. A part of the clones is gone; compared with another copy, unresolved V genes explain less than half, and the rest is unexplained. This sample has roughly 240,000 clones in its table, and 86% of those were observed once. In total, the top ten clones hold approximately 5% of the sample. The source material was peripheral blood. These receptors were obtained from a woman older than 75 with COVID-19, enrolled during active disease.

The J gene is TRBJ2-6, the V gene TRBV11-2; 11 bases line up with TRBD1. With V trimmed by 4 bases and J by 3 bases, 11 bases remained unmatched. CDR1 and CDR2 (germline): SGHAT, FQNNGV. This CDR3 region has 19 residues. Here the CDR3 reads CASSSWRDRGNFGANVLTF. In DNA, the CDR3 is TGTGCCAGCAGCTCGTGGCGGGACAGGGGGAATTTTGGGGCCAACGTCCTGACTTTC.

The rearrangement uses TRBV6-5 and TRBJ1-1; the D is unclear. Germline-derived CDR1 and CDR2 are MNHEY and SVGAGI. Between the trimmed V and J ends, which lost 10 bases and 5 bases, there was a span of 20 bases. CDR3 length: 14 amino acids. CDR3 DNA sequence: TGTGCCACCCCCCCGGAGCGGGCGGGTACTGAAGCTTTCTTT. It codes for CATPPERAGTEAFF.

The V gene is TRBV14, the J gene TRBJ2-6, with D uncertain. Trimming pared 1 base from V and 3 bases from J, leaving 4 bases between. The length of the CDR3 is 14 residues. Germline loops: CDR1 SGHDN, CDR2 FVKESK. CDR3 nucleotides: TGTGCCAGCAGCCAAGCTAGTGGGGCCAACGTCCTGACTTTC. This sequence encodes CASSQASGANVLTF.

J is TRBJ1-4 and V is TRBV13, with 8 bases fitting TRBD1. Germline lookup yields CDR1 PRHDT and CDR2 FYEKMQ (reference sequence). The V segment lost 4 bases and the J segment 0 bases; nucleotides outside the gene matches: 1. The CDR3 is 15 amino acids. Here the CDR3 reads CASSSDRATNEKLFF. The DNA of the CDR3 is TGTGCCAGCAGCTCGGACAGGGCAACTAATGAAAAACTGTTTTTT.

This clone was observed once. Other DNA sequences within the sample encode an identical CDR3. V and J are TRBV30 and TRBJ1-5; 7 bases are shared with TRBD1. The germline gives CDR1 GTSNPN, CDR2 SVGIG (reference sequence). The CDR3 is 13 residues long. Germline trimming cut 2 bases from V and 4 bases from J; bases unmatched to any gene: 2. The CDR3 loop reads CAWSRQGNQPQHF. In DNA form, the CDR3 reads TGTGCCTGGAGTCGACAGGGAAATCAGCCCCAGCATTTT. Complete variable domain (other parts from reference TRBV30 and TRBJ1-5): SQTIHQWPATLVQPVGSPLSLECTVEGTSNPNLYWYRQAAGRGLQLLFYSVGIGQISSEVPQNLSASRPQDRQFILSSKKLLLSDSGFYLCAWSRQGNQPQHFGDGTRLSIL.

The chain couples TRBV6-5 to TRBJ2-5; a weak D match, TRBD1 (5 bases). V lost 1 base to trimming and J lost 4 bases, with 10 bases between them. The CDR3 contains 14 residues. In germline, CDR1 is MNHEY, CDR2 SVGAGI. CDR3 sequence (DNA): TGTGCCAGCAGTTACTTAAGGGGCGCAGAGACCCAGTACTTC. It yields the protein CASSYLRGAETQYF.

This clone was observed a single time. This sequence joins TRBV7-2 and TRBJ1-1; D possibly corresponds to TRBD1 (6 bases). V was trimmed by 5 bases and J by 4 bases, leaving 11 bases between them. This CDR3 is built from 13 residues. Germline-derived CDR1 and CDR2 are SGHTA and FQGNSA. Here the CDR3 reads CASSINRATEAFF. The CDR3 coding sequence is TGTGCCAGCAGCATTAACAGGGCCACTGAAGCTTTCTTT.

The V call is TRBV6-4, the J call TRBJ1-1; D not certain. V lost 4 bases to trimming and J lost 6 bases, with 15 bases between them. Germline V gene lookup returns CDR1 MRHNA and CDR2 SNTAGT. The CDR3 loop spans 14 amino acids. The CDR3 DNA sequence: TGTGCCAGCAGTGTCACGACGGCGAGCGCTGAAGCTTTCTTT. This encodes CASSVTTASAEAFF.

This clone was recorded a few times. V gene TRBV28 combines with J gene TRBJ1-1; D is ambiguous. CDR1 is MDHEN, CDR2 SYDVKM, per germline. Trimming pared 6 bases from V and 5 bases from J, leaving 10 bases between. The CDR3 sequence is 12 residues long. CDR3 in amino acids: CASRVRQTEAFF. The CDR3 coding sequence is TGTGCCAGCAGAGTAAGACAAACTGAAGCTTTCTTT. The full variable domain, with the rest looked up from reference TRBV28 and TRBJ1-1, is DVKVTQSSRYLVKRTGEKVFLECVQDMDHENMFWYRQDPGLGLRLIYFSYDVKMKEKGDIPEGYSVSREKKERFSLILESASTNQTSMYLCASRVRQTEAFFGQGTRLTVV.

This clone has only one observation. The chain links TRBV6-2 or TRBV6-3 to TRBJ2-1; D is possibly TRBD2 (5 bases). V lost 0 bases to trimming and J lost 0 bases, with 15 bases between them. Germline values: CDR1 MNHEY, CDR2 SVGEGT. The CDR3 extends over 18 amino acids. The CDR3 nucleotides read TGTGCCAGCAGTTACTCCCCTAGGGAGACCCGCTCCTACAATGAGCAGTTCTTC. Protein: CASSYSPRETRSYNEQFF.

This chain uses TRBV7-2 with TRBJ1-5, with TRBD1 matching over 9 bases. CDR3 size: 16 residues. Germline-derived CDR1 and CDR2 are SGHTA and FQGNSA. The junction had 5 bases not matched to a gene; V was cut back by 1 base and J by 4 bases. CDR3 sequence reads: CASSLDGTGPNQPQHF. CDR3 sequence (DNA): TGTGCCAGCAGCTTAGACGGGACAGGGCCAAATCAGCCCCAGCATTTT.

The V gene is TRBV12-3 or TRBV12-4, the J gene TRBJ1-6, with D unresolved. Trimming took off 3 bases at V and 7 bases at J, with 7 bases between the two ends. CDR3 length equals 13 residues. This CDR3 is CASSLGENSPLHF. The CDR3 nucleotides are TGTGCCAGCAGTTTGGGAGAGAATTCACCCCTCCACTTT.

The chain carries TRBV7-2 and TRBJ1-2; the D is unclear. The CDR3 totals 12 residues. Germline CDR1 reads SGHTA; CDR2 reads FQGNSA. V lost 1 base, J lost 8 bases, and 8 bases lay in between. CDR3 DNA: TGTGCCAGCAGCTTAGGACATCCCGGCTACACCTTC. This translates into CASSLGHPGYTF.

This clone was recorded only once. The chain employs TRBV7-9 and TRBJ2-3; D remains unclear. The CDR3 covers 16 residues. Trimming removed 2 bases at V and 4 bases at J, with 16 bases between. Germline V gene sequence: CDR1 SEHNR, CDR2 FQNEAQ (reference sequence). The CDR3 spells CASSLLGPSSADTQYF. The CDR3 bases are TGTGCCAGCAGCTTACTCGGTCCGTCGTCGGCAGATACGCAGTATTTT.

Comment on this clone: The sample carries other DNA sequences with the same CDR3. The chain carries TRBV5-1 and TRBJ1-1, with TRBD1 as a possible D gene (5 bases). The V end lost 3 bases, the J end lost 1 base, and 10 bases lay between the germline ends. From germline, CDR1 is SGHRS and CDR2 YFSETQ. The CDR3 length is 14 residues. The CDR3 sequence: CASSSGLSNTEAFF. The CDR3 DNA is TGCGCCAGCAGCTCGGGACTTTCGAACACTGAAGCTTTCTTT.

The V and J genes are TRBV4-2 and TRBJ1-6, with D maybe TRBD1 (5 bases). Germline-derived CDR1 and CDR2 are LGHNA and YNFKEQ. Trimming shortened V by 2 bases and J by 7 bases, and 9 bases separated the two germline ends. This CDR3 comprises 14 residues. Here the CDR3 DNA reads TGTGCCAGCAGCCAATTGGGGGGAAATTCACCCCTCCACTTT. Translated, it gives CASSQLGGNSPLHF.

A few counts support this clone. The genes are TRBV27 and TRBJ2-2, with 10 bases fitting TRBD2. The CDR3 consists of 16 residues. Germline trimming cut 6 bases from V and 2 bases from J; bases unmatched to any gene: 6. The germline V gene has CDR1 MNHEY and CDR2 SMNVEV (reference sequence). The CDR3 bases are TGTGCCAGCAGACCTCTAGCGGGGGTTAACACCGGGGAGCTGTTTTTT. Residues: CASRPLAGVNTGELFF.

Comment on this clone: The same CDR3 is also encoded by other DNA sequences in this sample. The chain joins TRBV7-2 to TRBJ2-3, with TRBD2 matching over 10 bases. CDR3 length equals 16 residues. Germline CDR1 SGHTA, CDR2 FQGNSA. V lost 1 base, J lost 6 bases, and 7 bases stayed unmatched. This CDR3 reads CASSLGLAGAADTQYF. The CDR3 DNA reads as TGTGCCAGCAGCTTAGGTCTAGCGGGGGCTGCGGATACGCAGTATTTT.

V is TRBV6-5 and J is TRBJ2-3, with 7 bases matching TRBD1. V lost 7 bases, J lost 6 bases, and 1 base stayed unmatched. The CDR3 is made up of 11 amino acids. Per the germline V gene, CDR1 is MNHEY and CDR2 is SVGAGI. In nucleotides, the CDR3 is TGTGCCAGCAAAGGGGGCGATACGCAGTATTTT. This gives the protein CASKGGDTQYF.

The chain combines TRBV27 with TRBJ2-7; the D gene is possibly TRBD1 (6 bases). CDR1 is MNHEY, CDR2 SMNVEV, per germline (reference sequence). This CDR3 is 15 amino acids long. The V end lost 4 bases, the J end lost 3 bases, and 16 bases lay between the germline ends. The CDR3 spells CASSWDKLYNYEQYF. The CDR3 DNA reads as TGTGCCAGCAGTTGGGACAAGTTATATAACTACGAGCAGTACTTC.

The chain combines TRBV20-1 with TRBJ2-7; D is unclear. Germline V gene lookup returns CDR1 DFQATT and CDR2 SNEGSKA (reference sequence). Trimming removed 6 bases from V and 6 bases from J, with 12 bases in between. The CDR3 contains 11 residues. The CDR3 reads CSALSQAEQYV. The CDR3 DNA reads as TGCAGTGCCCTTAGTCAGGCCGAGCAGTACGTC.

V and J are TRBV9 and TRBJ2-3, with 10 bases identical to TRBD2. In germline, CDR1 is SGDLS, CDR2 YYNGEE. The CDR3 has 15 residues. V lost 0 bases to trimming and J lost 3 bases; unmatched junction nucleotides: 1. The CDR3 loop is CASSVGAGGTDTQYF. CDR3 in DNA: TGTGCCAGCAGCGTAGGAGCGGGGGGGACAGATACGCAGTATTTT.

The chain carries TRBV7-2 and TRBJ1-1; tentatively, D is TRBD1 (6 bases). The CDR3 runs to 14 residues. Germline CDR1 is SGHTA and CDR2 is FQGNSA. Trimming removed 2 bases from V and 5 bases from J, with 12 bases in between. Here the CDR3 reads CASSLNRAGTEAFF. In DNA, the CDR3 is TGTGCCAGCAGCTTAAACAGGGCAGGTACTGAAGCTTTCTTT.

This clone came up a few times. This rearrangement joins TRBV24-1 to TRBJ1-2; no definite D call. The CDR3 covers 11 residues. Per germline, CDR1 KGHDR and CDR2 SFDVKD. Trimming removed 11 bases at V and 7 bases at J, with 13 bases between. The CDR3 is CAIGSLGGYTF. CDR3 sequence (DNA): TGTGCCATCGGGTCCCTGGGTGGCTACACCTTC.

The chain recombines TRBV15 with TRBJ1-2; D not resolved. V shed 5 bases and J shed 4 bases, with 17 bases lying between them. CDR1 and CDR2 (germline): LNHNV, YYDKDF (reference sequence). The length of the CDR3 is 15 residues. The DNA for the CDR3 is TGTGCCACCAGCGAAGGAGGGCCCGGTCCCTATGGCTACACCTTC. Amino acid sequence: CATSEGGPGPYGYTF.

The chain joins TRBV19 to TRBJ1-1; a possible D gene is TRBD1 (5 bases). Germline V gene data show CDR1 as LNHDA and CDR2 as SQIVND (reference sequence). The CDR3 has 12 residues. The germline V and J ends were trimmed by 7 bases and 3 bases, with 9 bases remaining between them. The CDR3 DNA follows: TGTGCCAGTAACCGACAGTACACTGAAGCTTTCTTT. Residues: CASNRQYTEAFF.

V gene TRBV29-1 combines with J gene TRBJ1-2; 9 bases match TRBD1. Unmatched junction bases numbered 10, after V lost 7 bases and J lost 7 bases. This CDR3 has 13 amino acids. The V gene's germline CDR1 is SQVTM and CDR2 ANQGSEA. The CDR3: CSGGQGTIGGYTF. In nucleotides, the CDR3 is TGCAGCGGGGGACAGGGCACAATCGGTGGCTACACCTTC.

This clone was counted between two and nine times. The V call is TRBV29-1, the J call TRBJ1-5; 9 bases fit TRBD1. Germline assignment: CDR1 SQVTM and CDR2 ANQGSEA. The CDR3 is 13 amino acids. Unmatched junction bases numbered 5, after V lost 7 bases and J lost 4 bases. The CDR3: CSARGQGNQPQHF. CDR3 coding DNA: TGCAGCGCACGGGGACAGGGAAATCAGCCCCAGCATTTT.